This record concerns one T cell receptor beta chain sequence. No antigen is known for it. No base quality values were provided; no much bigger clone lies one nucleotide off. The data are from a study of blood T cells in healthy people across ages (dated by TCRdb to between 2014 and 2017). Describing the broader study: In model experiments, template switching captured roughly one uniquely barcoded TCR beta cDNA molecule for every two T cells. Donors of different ages were randomly distributed across sequencing lanes to avoid experimental bias. Age-related changes in TCR beta repertoire diversity were measured in the study by deep sequencing normalized with unique cDNA molecular identifiers. Donors were grouped into four age groups: young (average roughly 15 years), middle-aged (39), aged (about 60) and long-lived (approximately 75). For two donors (one aged 18 to 29 and one aged 80 or older), the study analyzed two additional independent replicas of 1 million unique cDNA reads from the same blood draw. What the research found in general, with its limitations: Because donor CMV infection status was unknown, age-related changes in expanded clonotypes were potentially confounded. Since profiling was done on bulk unsorted PBMCs, naive and antigen-experienced compartments could not be conclusively compared. The long-lived group showed more naive CD4+ T cells, fewer expanded clones and increased TCR diversity than the aged group, suggesting age selection. As age increased, observed TCR beta diversity per million T cells dropped in a roughly linear way, and a significant reduction was already evident by age 40. Estimates of total diversity based on one million sequenced T cells were regarded as lower bounds and as underestimates. The percentage of naive T cells measured by flow cytometry correlated strongly with observed TCR beta diversity.

From its cysteine to its phenylalanine, the CDR3 spans 15 amino acids. The entry retains the CDR3 DNA only, 45 bases that are in frame from base 1. The junction shows trimming of 6 bases on V and 1 base on J, plus 15 bases between the germline ends. According to the germline V gene, CDR1 reads MDHEN and CDR2 reads SYDVKM. Libraries were constructed by 5' RACE. The run used an Illumina HiSeq 2500. A second PCR of roughly 7 to 11 cycles was performed with a sample-barcoded 5' primer and a J-beta primer mix. A unique molecular identifier was introduced onto each TCR beta cDNA molecule by a template-switch 5' adaptor carrying 12 random nucleotides. Each sample yielded at least 2.5 million CDR3-containing paired-end reads. All of the RNA was converted into first-strand cDNA using the Mint cDNA synthesis kit, with a TRBC-specific oligonucleotide serving as the primer. Following uracil-DNA glycosylase treatment, a first 18-cycle PCR with universal primers M1SS and BC2_uni_R was performed on all cDNA. On the authors' methods: For normalization, 1 million high-quality reads were randomly selected from each sample, with every read carrying a distinct molecular identifier. Reads with shared molecular identifiers were discarded instead of being binned into consensus sequences. CDR3 identification, clonotype clustering and error correction used MiTCR with a Q25 quality threshold and the strictest error-elimination algorithm. Lower-bound total TCR beta diversity was estimated with a nonparametric unseen species model using Euler transformation. TCRdb applied fastp at Q25 and MiXCR to the public reads, then kept only in-frame beta chains. Entries are consolidated by CDR3 protein sequence, retaining the most common genes and DNA. These V and J calls originate from TCRdb's pipeline instead of the authors' own analysis. The sample profile shows hundreds of thousands of distinct CDR3 sequences; more than 45% of them were found once. Together, the top ten hold about 22% of the sample.

The roughly 39 donors, aged 6 to 90 years, were systemically healthy Caucasian individuals from Russia. Each donor gave ten milliliters of peripheral blood, drawn into EDTA-treated Vacutainer tubes. Ficoll-Paque density-gradient centrifugation was used to isolate PBMCs, with at least 6.5 million obtained per sample. Trizol reagent was used to extract total RNA from the PBMCs, yielding at least 6 micrograms per sample. Naive CD45RAhigh/CD27high T cell percentages were measured by flow cytometry on a PBMC aliquot from every donor. The clonotype comes from a man older than 75 in good health. The sequencing input was blood. The chain was built from TRBV28 and TRBJ2-5; the D call is tentative, TRBD1 or TRBD2, as each matches 5 bases. The nucleotides read TGTGCCAGCAGCCGGACAAAGAGGGCCCAAGAGACCCAGTACTTC. Its amino acids are CASSRTKRAQETQYF.